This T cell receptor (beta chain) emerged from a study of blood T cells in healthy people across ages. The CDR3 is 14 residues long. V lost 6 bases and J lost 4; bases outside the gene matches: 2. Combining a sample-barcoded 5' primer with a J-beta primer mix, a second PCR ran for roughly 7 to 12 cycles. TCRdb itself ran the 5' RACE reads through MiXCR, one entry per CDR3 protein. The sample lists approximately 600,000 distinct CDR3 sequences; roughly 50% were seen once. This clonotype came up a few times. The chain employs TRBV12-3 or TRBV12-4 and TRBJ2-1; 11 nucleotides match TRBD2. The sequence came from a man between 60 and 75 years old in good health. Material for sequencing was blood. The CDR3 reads CASRGTSGYNEQFF. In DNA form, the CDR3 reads TGTGCCAGCAGGGGGACTAGCGGTTACAATGAGCAGTTCTTC.